The clone carrying this TCR beta chain was seen more than once but under ten times. What it binds is unknown. V dropped 5 bases and J dropped 2 bases, with 20 bases sitting between them. The CDR3 covers 17 residues. Germline V gives CDR1 SGHTA, CDR2 FQGNSA. This entry comes from a study of CD8+ T cells in alopecia areata. Isolated RNA was reverse transcribed into cDNA used as the sequencing template. Repertoires were generated with immunoSEQ multiplex PCR, while TCRdb's copy carries only in-frame clones and drops some. Among over 120,000 clones listed, roughly 61% were seen once. Whole-study results and caveats: Scalp lesions, especially in alopecia totalis/universalis, had higher clonality than normal scalp.

Sequenced here: CD4+ T cells sorted from blood, sampled at week 0. The chain couples TRBV7-2 to TRBJ2-3; D perhaps matches TRBD1 (8 bases). The source of this sequence is a human donor with alopecia areata. The CDR3 bases are TGTGCCAGCAGCCCCCGACAGGGGAGGGGGTACACAGATACGCAGTATTTT. Translating it yields CASSPRQGRGYTDTQYF.